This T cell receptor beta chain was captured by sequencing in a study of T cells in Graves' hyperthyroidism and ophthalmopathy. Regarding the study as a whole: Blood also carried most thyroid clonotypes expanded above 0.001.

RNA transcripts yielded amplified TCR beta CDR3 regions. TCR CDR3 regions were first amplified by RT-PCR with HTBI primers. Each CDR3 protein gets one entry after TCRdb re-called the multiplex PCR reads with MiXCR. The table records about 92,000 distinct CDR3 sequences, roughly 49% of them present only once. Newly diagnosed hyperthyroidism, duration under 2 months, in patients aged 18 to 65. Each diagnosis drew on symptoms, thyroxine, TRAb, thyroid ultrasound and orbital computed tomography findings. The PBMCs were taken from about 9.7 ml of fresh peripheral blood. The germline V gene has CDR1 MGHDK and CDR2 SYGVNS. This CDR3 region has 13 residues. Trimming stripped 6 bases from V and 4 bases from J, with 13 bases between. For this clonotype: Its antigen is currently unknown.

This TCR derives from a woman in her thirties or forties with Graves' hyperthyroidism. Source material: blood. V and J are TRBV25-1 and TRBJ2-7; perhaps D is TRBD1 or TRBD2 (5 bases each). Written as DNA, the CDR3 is TGTGCCAGCAGCGTCGCCGGGGCTTACGAGCAGTACTTC. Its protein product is CASSVAGAYEQYF.